This is a list of T cell receptor beta chains from one sample in a study of shared clonotypes between healthy human individuals. Clones were read by immunoSEQ multiplex PCR, and TCRdb kept only the in-frame ones, dropping some. The repertoire holds millions of clones, with approximately 94% as singletons. Sequencing was carried out using naive CD4+ T cells sorted from blood. The source is a man aged 18 to 35 in good health. The CDR3 runs from the conserved cysteine through the conserved F or W. D genes are given only for firm matches. Not every row has a clone size; where given, it reads once, few, many or a size class.

D gene	J gene	V gene	clone size	CDR3 DNA	CDR3 protein
TRBD1	TRBJ2-3	TRBV5-1	.	TGCGCCAGCACCATACCGACAGGGATCACAGATACGCAGTATTTT	CASTIPTGITDTQYF
.	TRBJ1-2	TRBV5-4	.	TGTGCCAGCAGCTTGGGCTTACGGGGAATGGGCTACACCTTC	CASSLGLRGMGYTF
.	TRBJ2-5	TRBV6-5	.	TGTGCCAGCAGCGCGGCCCGGTCAGAGACCCAGTACTTC	CASSAARSETQYF
.	TRBJ1-4	TRBV7-9	.	TGTGCCAGCACCATAACAGGGATTGCAACTAATGAAAAACTGTTTTTT	CASTITGIATNEKLFF
.	TRBJ2-7	TRBV5-1	.	TGCGCCAGCAGCTTAAAGCTATCCTACGAGCAGTACTTC	CASSLKLSYEQYF
TRBD1	TRBJ2-1	TRBV18	.	TGTGCCAGCTCAACTCGGACAGGGAGCTCCTACAATGAGCAGTTCTTC	CASSTRTGSSYNEQFF
.	TRBJ1-5	TRBV7-6	.	TGTGCCAGCAGCTTATCCGGGGCTAGCAATCAGCCCCAGCATTTT	CASSLSGASNQPQHF
TRBD1	TRBJ1-4	TRBV27	.	TGTGCCAGCAGAAACAGGGGTGTGGGTGAAAAACTGTTTTTT	CASRNRGVGEKLFF
.	TRBJ1-1	TRBV6-5	once	TGTGCCAGCAGCGACAAAGGACAGCTGAGAACTGAAGCTTTCTTT	CASSDKGQLRTEAFF
.	TRBJ2-7	TRBV27	.	TGTGCCAGCCGCCTTATTGCGGGCCTCTCCTACGAGCAGTACTTC	CASRLIAGLSYEQYF
TRBD1	TRBJ2-7	TRBV6-4	once	TGTGCCAGCAGTTGGGGTGGGACAGTCTCCTACGAGCAGTACTTC	CASSWGGTVSYEQYF
.	TRBJ2-3	TRBV6-6	.	TGTGCCAGCAGGTCCTCAGGGGGGTCAGATACGCAGTATTTT	CASRSSGGSDTQYF
TRBD2	TRBJ2-3	TRBV18	.	TGTGCCAGCTCCCGGACTAGCGTGACAGATACGCAGTATTTT	CASSRTSVTDTQYF
.	TRBJ2-2	TRBV6-1	.	TGTGCCAGCAGTGAAGCGCTTGGGGGGCATAGCACCGGGGAGCTGTTTTTT	CASSEALGGHSTGELFF
.	TRBJ1-1	TRBV28	once	TGTGCCAGCAGTATCCAGGGATCTCTCACTGAAGCTTTCTTT	CASSIQGSLTEAFF
TRBD1	TRBJ2-7	TRBV12-5	.	TGTGCTAGTGGTTTGGCCGTTACGACAGGGGAAGGCGTTGAGCAGTACTTC	CASGLAVTTGEGVEQYF
.	TRBJ2-5	TRBV6-5	.	TGTGCCAGCAGAGAGACCCAAAAGCGAGAGACCCAGTACTTC	CASRETQKRETQYF
TRBD2	TRBJ2-1	TRBV6-1	.	TGTGCCAGCGATCGGGGACTAGCGGGAGGAAATGAGCAGTTCTTC	CASDRGLAGGNEQFF
TRBD2	TRBJ2-5	TRBV29-1	once	TGCAGCGTTGACAGCGGGAGGGTCAGGGAGACCCAGTACTTC	CSVDSGRVRETQYF
.	TRBJ2-7	TRBV7-2	.	TGTGCCAGCAGACGAAGAGGGAGCTCCTCGTACGAGCAGTACTTC	CASRRRGSSSYEQYF
TRBD2	TRBJ2-1	TRBV19	.	TGTGCCAGTAGTACGGGACTAGCGTCCAATGAGCAGTTCTTC	CASSTGLASNEQFF
.	TRBJ2-5	TRBV5-4	.	TGTGCCAGCCAGCTAGGACAGTTCCAAGAGACCCAGTACTTC	CASQLGQFQETQYF
.	TRBJ2-4	TRBV28	.	TGTGCCAGCAGTTGGGCCACTGGGGGACCCAAAAACATTCAGTACTTC	CASSWATGGPKNIQYF
.	TRBJ1-1	TRBV7-5	.	TGTGCCAGAAGCTTACTACAGGACAGAAGTTTTTGGAACACTGAAGCTTTCTTT	CARSLLQDRSFWNTEAFF
TRBD2	TRBJ2-7	TRBV11-2	.	TGTGCCAGCAGCCCCATCCCTTGGACTAGCGGTTTTCCCTACGAGCAGTACTTC	CASSPIPWTSGFPYEQYF
TRBD1	TRBJ2-1	TRBV6-6	.	TGTGCCAGCAGCCCGGGACAGGGCTCGAATGAGCAGTTCTTC	CASSPGQGSNEQFF
.	TRBJ1-4	TRBV7-9	.	TGTGCCAGCAGCTTATGGGGGACACAACTCGGCGAAAAACTGTTTTTT	CASSLWGTQLGEKLFF
TRBD1	TRBJ2-7	TRBV18	.	TGTGCCAGCTCAGCCGGGACAGGCCGGTCCTACGAGCAGTACTTC	CASSAGTGRSYEQYF
.	TRBJ1-2	TRBV7-9	.	TGTGCCAGCAGCCGGGGGGACCTCTATGGCTACACCTTC	CASSRGDLYGYTF
TRBD1	TRBJ1-1	TRBV25-1	once	TGTGCCAGCCGACGAAGCGGACAGGGGTTTCTGAACACTGAAGCTTTCTTT	CASRRSGQGFLNTEAFF
TRBD2	TRBJ2-1	TRBV4-1	.	TGCGCCAGCAGCCAACCGACTAGCGGGAGTAGCAATGAGCAGTTCTTC	CASSQPTSGSSNEQFF
.	TRBJ2-3	TRBV6-1	.	TGTGCCAGCGGGGCGGGAACTCTTCGCACAGATACGCAGTATTTT	CASGAGTLRTDTQYF
.	TRBJ2-3	TRBV5-1	once	TGCGCCAGCAGCTTGCGGGACACAGATACGCAGTATTTT	CASSLRDTDTQYF
.	TRBJ2-1	TRBV27	.	TGTGCCAGCCAACCTCGGGACAAATACAATGAGCAGTTCTTC	CASQPRDKYNEQFF
TRBD1	TRBJ2-6	TRBV28	.	TGTGCCAGCAGTGGAATCCGGGACAGTACTTCTGGGGCCAACGTCCTGACTTTC	CASSGIRDSTSGANVLTF
TRBD2	TRBJ2-5	TRBV18	.	TGTGCCAGCTCACCAAGGCTTCAAGCGGGGGACCAAGAGACCCAGTACTTC	CASSPRLQAGDQETQYF
TRBD1	TRBJ1-6	TRBV19	.	TGTGCCAGTAGGGACAGGGGAGGATCACCCCTCCACTTT	CASRDRGGSPLHF
.	TRBJ1-5	TRBV6-1	once	TGTGCCAGCAGTGAAGCCCCCTATATCACCCAGCATTTT	CASSEAPYITQHF
.	TRBJ2-7	TRBV27	.	TGTGCCAGCAGTTCCAACCTGCCCACCTACGAGCAGTACTTC	CASSSNLPTYEQYF
TRBD2	TRBJ2-1	TRBV2	.	TGTGCCAGCAGTAAAAGCCTAGCGGGAAGCTCCTACAATGAGCAGTTCTTC	CASSKSLAGSSYNEQFF
TRBD2	TRBJ2-7	TRBV5-5	.	TGTGCCAGCAGCTTGGGACTAGCGGGCCTCTACGAGCAGTACTTC	CASSLGLAGLYEQYF
TRBD2	TRBJ2-3	TRBV10-2	.	TGCGCCAGCAGAGCCGGGACTACAACTAGCACAGATACGCAGTATTTT	CASRAGTTTSTDTQYF
.	TRBJ1-4	TRBV5-1	once	TGCGCCAGCAGCTTGGCCAGGCAGAATAATGAAAAACTGTTTTTT	CASSLARQNNEKLFF
TRBD1	TRBJ1-5	TRBV5-1	once	TGCGCCAGCAGCTTGGCTAACAGAGACAGGGGTAGCAATCAGCCCCAGCATTTT	CASSLANRDRGSNQPQHF
.	TRBJ1-1	TRBV7-9	.	TGTGCCAGCAGCCATGAACAGGGCCGGAACACTGAAGCTTTCTTT	CASSHEQGRNTEAFF
.	TRBJ1-5	TRBV19	.	TGTGCCAGTAGTAACAGGGAAATTAATCAGCCCCAGCATTTT	CASSNREINQPQHF
.	TRBJ1-5	TRBV6-5	.	TGTGCCAGCAGTTACTCGTCCGGTACCAATCAGCCCCAGCATTTT	CASSYSSGTNQPQHF
.	TRBJ2-1	TRBV7-2	few	TGTGCCAGCAGCTCCTCGGACATCACATCACGTGTCCAGTTCTTC	CASSSSDITSRVQFF